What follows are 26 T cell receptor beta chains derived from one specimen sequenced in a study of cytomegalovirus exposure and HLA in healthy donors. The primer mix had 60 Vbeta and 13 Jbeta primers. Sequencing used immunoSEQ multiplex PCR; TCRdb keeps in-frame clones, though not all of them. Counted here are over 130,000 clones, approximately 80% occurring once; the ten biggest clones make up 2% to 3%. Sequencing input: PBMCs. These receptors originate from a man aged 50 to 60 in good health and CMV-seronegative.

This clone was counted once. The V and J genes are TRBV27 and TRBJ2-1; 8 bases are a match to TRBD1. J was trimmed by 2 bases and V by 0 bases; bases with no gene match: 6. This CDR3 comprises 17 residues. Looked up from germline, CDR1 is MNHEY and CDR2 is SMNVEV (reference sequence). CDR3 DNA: TGTGCCAGCAGTTTATCCAGACAGGGGCCAACCTACAATGAGCAGTTCTTC. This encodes CASSLSRQGPTYNEQFF.

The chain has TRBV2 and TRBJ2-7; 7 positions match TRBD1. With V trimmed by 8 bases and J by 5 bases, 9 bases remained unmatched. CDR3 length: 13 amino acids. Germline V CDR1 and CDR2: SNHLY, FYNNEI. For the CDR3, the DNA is TGTGCCAGCGATCTGGACAGGATCAACGAGCAGTACTTC. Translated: CASDLDRINEQYF.

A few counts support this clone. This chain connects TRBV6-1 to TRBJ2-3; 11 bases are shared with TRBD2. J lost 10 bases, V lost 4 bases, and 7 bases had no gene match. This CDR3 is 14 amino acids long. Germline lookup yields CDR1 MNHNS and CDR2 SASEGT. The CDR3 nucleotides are TGTGCCAGCAGTGGGGCCCTAGCGGGGGGTTCGCAGTATTTT. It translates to CASSGALAGGSQYF.

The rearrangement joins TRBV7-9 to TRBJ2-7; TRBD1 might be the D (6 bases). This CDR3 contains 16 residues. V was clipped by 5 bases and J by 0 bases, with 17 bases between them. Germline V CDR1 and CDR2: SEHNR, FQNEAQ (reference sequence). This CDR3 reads CASSLTEDSYSYEQYF. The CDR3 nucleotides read TGTGCCAGCAGCCTTACCGAGGACAGCTACTCCTACGAGCAGTACTTC.

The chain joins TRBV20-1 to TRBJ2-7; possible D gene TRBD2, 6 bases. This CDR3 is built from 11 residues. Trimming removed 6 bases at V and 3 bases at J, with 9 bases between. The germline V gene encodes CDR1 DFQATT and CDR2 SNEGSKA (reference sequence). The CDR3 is CSARENYEQYF. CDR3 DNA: TGCAGTGCCCGGGAGAACTACGAGCAGTACTTC.

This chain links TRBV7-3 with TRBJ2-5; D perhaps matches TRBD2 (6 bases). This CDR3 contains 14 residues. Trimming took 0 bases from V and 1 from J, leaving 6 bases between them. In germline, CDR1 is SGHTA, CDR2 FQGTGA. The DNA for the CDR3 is TGTGCCAGCAGCTTAACCGGGGGCCAAGAGACCCAGTACTTC. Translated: CASSLTGGQETQYF.

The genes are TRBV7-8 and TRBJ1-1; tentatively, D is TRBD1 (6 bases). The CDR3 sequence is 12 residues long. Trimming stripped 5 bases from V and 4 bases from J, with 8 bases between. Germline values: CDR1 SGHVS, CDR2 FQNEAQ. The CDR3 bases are TGTGCCAGCAGCCGAGGGGGCACTGAAGCTTTCTTT. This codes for CASSRGGTEAFF. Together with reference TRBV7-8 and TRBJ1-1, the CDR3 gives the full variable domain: GAGVSQSPRYKVAKRGQDVALRCDPISGHVSLFWYQQALGQGPEFLTYFQNEAQLDKSGLPSDRFFAERPEGSVSTLKIQRTQQEDSAVYLCASSRGGTEAFFGQGTRLTVV.

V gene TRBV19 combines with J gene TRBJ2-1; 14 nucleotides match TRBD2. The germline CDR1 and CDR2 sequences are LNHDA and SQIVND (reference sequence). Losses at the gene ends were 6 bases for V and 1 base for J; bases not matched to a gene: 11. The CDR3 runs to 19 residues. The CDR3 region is CASSRSGLAGVLSYNEQFF. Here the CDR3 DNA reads TGTGCCAGTAGCCGTTCGGGACTAGCGGGAGTTTTATCCTACAATGAGCAGTTCTTC.

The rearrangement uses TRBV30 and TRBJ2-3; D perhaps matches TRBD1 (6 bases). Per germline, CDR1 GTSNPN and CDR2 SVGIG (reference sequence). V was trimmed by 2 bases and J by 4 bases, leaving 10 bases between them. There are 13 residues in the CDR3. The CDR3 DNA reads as TGTGCCTGGAGTCACAGGGAGCCAGATACGCAGTATTTT. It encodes CAWSHREPDTQYF. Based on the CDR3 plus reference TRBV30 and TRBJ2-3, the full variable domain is SQTIHQWPATLVQPVGSPLSLECTVEGTSNPNLYWYRQAAGRGLQLLFYSVGIGQISSEVPQNLSASRPQDRQFILSSKKLLLSDSGFYLCAWSHREPDTQYFGPGTRLTVL.

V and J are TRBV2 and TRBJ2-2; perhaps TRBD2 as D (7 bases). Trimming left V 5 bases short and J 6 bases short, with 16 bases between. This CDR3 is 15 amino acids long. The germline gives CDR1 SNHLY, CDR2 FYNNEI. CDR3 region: CASSFIGGAAGELFF. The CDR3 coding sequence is TGTGCCAGCAGTTTTATAGGGGGGGCGGCCGGGGAGCTGTTTTTT.

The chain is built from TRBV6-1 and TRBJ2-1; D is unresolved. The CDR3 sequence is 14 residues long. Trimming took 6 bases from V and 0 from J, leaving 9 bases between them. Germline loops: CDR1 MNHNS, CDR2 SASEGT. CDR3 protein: CASSFLSSYNEQFF. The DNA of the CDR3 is TGTGCCAGCAGCTTCCTAAGCTCCTACAATGAGCAGTTCTTC.

The CDR3 bases are TGTGCCAGTAGAAAAGGACAGGGGGCCGGGGAGCTGTTTTTT. As protein: CASRKGQGAGELFF. The chain is built from TRBV6-6 and TRBJ2-2; 10 bases match TRBD1. CDR3 length equals 14 residues. Trimming cost V 9 bases and J 6 bases; bases outside gene matches: 7. Germline CDR1 reads MNHNY; CDR2 reads SVGAGI (reference sequence).

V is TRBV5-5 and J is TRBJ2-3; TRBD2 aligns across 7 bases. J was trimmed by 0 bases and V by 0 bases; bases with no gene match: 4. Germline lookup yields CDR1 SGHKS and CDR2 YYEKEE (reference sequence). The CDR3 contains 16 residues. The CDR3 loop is CASSLVASGSTDTQYF. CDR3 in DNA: TGTGCCAGCAGCTTGGTGGCTAGCGGAAGCACAGATACGCAGTATTTT.

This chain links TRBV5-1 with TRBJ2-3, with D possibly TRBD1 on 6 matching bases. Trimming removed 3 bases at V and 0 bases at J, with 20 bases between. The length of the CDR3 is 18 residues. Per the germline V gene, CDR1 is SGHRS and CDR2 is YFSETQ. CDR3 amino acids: CASSSDLGQGSSTDTQYF. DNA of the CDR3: TGCGCCAGCAGCTCAGATTTAGGCCAGGGGTCTAGCACAGATACGCAGTATTTT. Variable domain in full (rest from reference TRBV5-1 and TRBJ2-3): KAGVTQTPRYLIKTRGQQVTLSCSPISGHRSVSWYQQTPGQGLQFLFEYFSETQRNKGNFPGRFSGRQFSNSRSEMNVSTLELGDSALYLCASSSDLGQGSSTDTQYFGPGTRLTVL.

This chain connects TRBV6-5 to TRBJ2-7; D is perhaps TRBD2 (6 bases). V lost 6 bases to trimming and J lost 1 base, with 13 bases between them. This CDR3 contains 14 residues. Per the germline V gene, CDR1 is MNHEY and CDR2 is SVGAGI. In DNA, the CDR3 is TGTGCCAGCAGCCCAAGACTAGGTTCCTACGAGCAGTACTTC. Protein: CASSPRLGSYEQYF.

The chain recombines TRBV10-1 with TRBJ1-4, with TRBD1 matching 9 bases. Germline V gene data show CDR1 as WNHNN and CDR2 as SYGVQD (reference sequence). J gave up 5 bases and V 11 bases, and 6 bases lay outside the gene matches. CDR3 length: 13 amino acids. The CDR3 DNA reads TGCGCCGCCACAGGGGGCGCGAATGAAAAACTGTTTTTT. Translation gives CAATGGANEKLFF.

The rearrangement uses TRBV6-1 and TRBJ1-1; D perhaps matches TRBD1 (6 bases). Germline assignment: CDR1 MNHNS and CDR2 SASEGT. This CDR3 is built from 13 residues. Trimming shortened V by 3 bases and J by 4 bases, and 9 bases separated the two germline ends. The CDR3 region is CASSEQGFTEAFF. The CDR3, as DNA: TGTGCCAGCAGTGAGCAGGGGTTCACTGAAGCTTTCTTT.

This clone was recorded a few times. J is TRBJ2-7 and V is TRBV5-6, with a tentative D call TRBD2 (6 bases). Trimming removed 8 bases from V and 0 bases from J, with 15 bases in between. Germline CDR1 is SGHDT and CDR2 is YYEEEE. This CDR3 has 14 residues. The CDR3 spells CASSGDFYSYEQYF. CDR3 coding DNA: TGTGCCAGTTCGGGGGACTTCTACTCCTACGAGCAGTACTTC.

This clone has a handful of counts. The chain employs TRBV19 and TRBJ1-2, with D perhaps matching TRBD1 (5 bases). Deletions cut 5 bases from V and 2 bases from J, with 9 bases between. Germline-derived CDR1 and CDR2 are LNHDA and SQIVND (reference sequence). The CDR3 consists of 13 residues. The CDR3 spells CASSLDKNYGYTF. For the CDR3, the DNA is TGTGCCAGTAGTCTGGACAAGAACTATGGCTACACCTTC. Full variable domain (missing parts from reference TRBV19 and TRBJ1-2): DGGITQSPKYLFRKEGQNVTLSCEQNLNHDAMYWYRQDPGQGLRLIYYSQIVNDFQKGDIAEGYSVSREKKESFPLTVTSAQKNPTAFYLCASSLDKNYGYTFGSGTRLTVV.

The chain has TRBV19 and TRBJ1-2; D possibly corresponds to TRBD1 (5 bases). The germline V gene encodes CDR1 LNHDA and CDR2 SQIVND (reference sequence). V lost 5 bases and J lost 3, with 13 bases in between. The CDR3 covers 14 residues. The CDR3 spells CASSAGRVDYGYTF. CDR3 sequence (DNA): TGTGCCAGTAGTGCAGGGAGGGTCGACTATGGCTACACCTTC.

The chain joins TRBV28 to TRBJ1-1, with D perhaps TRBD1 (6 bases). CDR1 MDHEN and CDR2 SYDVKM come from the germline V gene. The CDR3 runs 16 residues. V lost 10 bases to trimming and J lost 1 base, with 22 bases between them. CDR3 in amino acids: CATLPPTGTRNTEAFF. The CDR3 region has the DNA TGTGCCACTCTACCTCCGACCGGGACAAGGAACACTGAAGCTTTCTTT.

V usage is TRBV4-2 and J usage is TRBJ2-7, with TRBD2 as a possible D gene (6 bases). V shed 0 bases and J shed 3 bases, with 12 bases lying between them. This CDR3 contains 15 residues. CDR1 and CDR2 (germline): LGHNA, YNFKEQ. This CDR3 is CASSQDRHGGYEQYF. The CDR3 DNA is TGTGCCAGCAGCCAAGATCGTCACGGGGGCTACGAGCAGTACTTC.

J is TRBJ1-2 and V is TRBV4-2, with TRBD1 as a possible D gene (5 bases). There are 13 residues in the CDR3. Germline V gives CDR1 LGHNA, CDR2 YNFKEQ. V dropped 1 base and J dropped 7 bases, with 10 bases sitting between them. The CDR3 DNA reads TGTGCCAGCAGCCAAGCGGCGGGGGGTGGCTACACCTTC. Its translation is CASSQAAGGGYTF.

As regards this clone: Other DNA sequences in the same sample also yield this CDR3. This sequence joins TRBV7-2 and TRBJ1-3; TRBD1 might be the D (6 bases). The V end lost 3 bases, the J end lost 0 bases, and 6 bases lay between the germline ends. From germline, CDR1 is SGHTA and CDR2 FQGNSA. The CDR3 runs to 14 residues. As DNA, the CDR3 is TGTGCCAGCAGCTTGGACAGCTCTGGAAACACCATATATTTT. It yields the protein CASSLDSSGNTIYF. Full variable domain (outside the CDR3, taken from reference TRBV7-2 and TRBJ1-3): GAGVSQSPSNKVTEKGKDVELRCDPISGHTALYWYRQSLGQGLEFLIYFQGNSAPDKSGLPSDRFSAERTGGSVSTLTIQRTQQEDSAVYLCASSLDSSGNTIYFGEGSWLTVV.

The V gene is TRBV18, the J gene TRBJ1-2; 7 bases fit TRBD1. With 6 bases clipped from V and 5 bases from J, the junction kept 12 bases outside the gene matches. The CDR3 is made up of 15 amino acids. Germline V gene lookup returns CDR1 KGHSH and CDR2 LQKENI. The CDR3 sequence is CASSPRQGRSYGYTF. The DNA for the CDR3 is TGTGCCAGCTCGCCGAGACAGGGACGGAGTTATGGCTACACCTTC.

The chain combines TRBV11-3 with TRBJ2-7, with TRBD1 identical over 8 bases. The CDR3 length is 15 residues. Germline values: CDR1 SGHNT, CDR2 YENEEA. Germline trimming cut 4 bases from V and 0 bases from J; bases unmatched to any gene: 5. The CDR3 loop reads CASSSGDRSSYEQYF. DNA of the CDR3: TGTGCCAGCAGCTCGGGGGACAGGAGCTCCTACGAGCAGTACTTC.